Listed below are T cell receptor beta chains from one sample, sequenced in a study of cytomegalovirus exposure and HLA in healthy donors. The repertoire was sequenced with immunoSEQ multiplex PCR; TCRdb's copy has only in-frame clones and lacks some. There are tens of thousands of clones in the sample; 84% occur only once, and around 1.9% lies in the top ten. Sample: PBMCs. The receptors were sampled from a man younger than 35 in good health and CMV-seronegative. Both conserved end residues are part of each CDR3. The D gene is left open where the match is weak. Some rows mark clone size as missing; the rest say once, few, many or name a class of expanded clone.

CDR3 DNA	CDR3 protein	V gene	D gene	J gene	clone size
TGTGCCATCAGCGGACAGACGCAAGAGACCCAGTACTTC	CAISGQTQETQYF	TRBV10-3	-	TRBJ2-5	-
TGCGCCAGCAGCCAAGTTCCAGGGTGGCCCGGGGAGCTGTTTTTT	CASSQVPGWPGELFF	TRBV4-1	-	TRBJ2-2	-
TGTGCCAGCTCACCATTTTCGGAGGGATCCGGAAACACCATATATTTT	CASSPFSEGSGNTIYF	TRBV18	-	TRBJ1-3	-
TGTGCCAGCAGCCTACGGGACAGTGCCTACAATGAGCAGTTCTTC	CASSLRDSAYNEQFF	TRBV6-5	TRBD1	TRBJ2-1	-
TGTGCCAGCACCGGACTAGCGGGAGGTTACGGGGAGCTGTTTTTT	CASTGLAGGYGELFF	TRBV6-6	TRBD2	TRBJ2-2	once
TGTGCCAGCAGCCGGGACAGGGCTGGCAATCAGCCCCAGCATTTT	CASSRDRAGNQPQHF	TRBV11-2	TRBD1	TRBJ1-5	once
TGTGCCAGCACTATCGCCCGGCCAGGGGGGTCTGAAGCTTTCTTT	CASTIARPGGSEAFF	TRBV6-5	TRBD1	TRBJ1-1	-
TGTGCCAGCAGCGTGGACGGACAGGGGATCACTGAAGCTTTCTTT	CASSVDGQGITEAFF	TRBV9	TRBD1	TRBJ1-1	few
TGTGCCAGCAGTCTTACTAGCGGAATTTTCACAGATACGCAGTATTTT	CASSLTSGIFTDTQYF	TRBV6-6	TRBD2	TRBJ2-3	-
TGCGCCAGCAGCTTGGGCAGGGACAAGAACACTGAAGCTTTCTTT	CASSLGRDKNTEAFF	TRBV5-1	-	TRBJ1-1	few
TGCGCCAGCAGCTTAGCGGGAGATAAGAACACCGGGGAGCTGTTTTTT	CASSLAGDKNTGELFF	TRBV5-1	TRBD2	TRBJ2-2	few
TGTTCAACCCTTGGGGGGACTTATAGCAATCAGCCCCAGCATTTT	CSTLGGTYSNQPQHF	TRBV28	-	TRBJ1-5	-
TGTGCCAGCAGCTACACCACTTGGGGCCCAACCTCTGGAAACACCATATATTTT	CASSYTTWGPTSGNTIYF	TRBV11-2	-	TRBJ1-3	-
TGTGCCAGCAGCTTAGCTTTGCGCCTAGCGGGAGCGAACACCGGGGAGCTGTTTTTT	CASSLALRLAGANTGELFF	TRBV7-9	TRBD2	TRBJ2-2	-
TGCGCCAGCAGCTTGGACCCGGGGCCAGCGGGAGGTACGCAGTATTTT	CASSLDPGPAGGTQYF	TRBV5-1	TRBD2	TRBJ2-3	-
TGTGCCAGCAGCCCTCGGGGAGCGGGAGGGCCATTCTTCGGGCAGTACTTC	CASSPRGAGGPFFGQYF	TRBV5-6	TRBD2	TRBJ2-7	-
TGTGCCAGCCCCGGCAGGGGGCTTGGGGAGCAGTACTTC	CASPGRGLGEQYF	TRBV6-1	TRBD1	TRBJ2-7	-